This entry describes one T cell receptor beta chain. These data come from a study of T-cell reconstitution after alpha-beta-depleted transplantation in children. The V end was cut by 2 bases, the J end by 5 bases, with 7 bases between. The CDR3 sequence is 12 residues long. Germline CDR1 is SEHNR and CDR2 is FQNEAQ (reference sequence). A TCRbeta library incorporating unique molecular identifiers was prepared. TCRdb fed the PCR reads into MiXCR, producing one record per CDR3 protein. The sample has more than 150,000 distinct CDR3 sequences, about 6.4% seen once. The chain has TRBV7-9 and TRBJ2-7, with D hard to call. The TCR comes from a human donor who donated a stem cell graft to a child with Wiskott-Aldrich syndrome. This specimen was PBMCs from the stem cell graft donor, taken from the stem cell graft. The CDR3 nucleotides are TGTGCCAGCAGCTTACAGACCCACGAGCAGTACTTC. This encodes CASSLQTHEQYF.